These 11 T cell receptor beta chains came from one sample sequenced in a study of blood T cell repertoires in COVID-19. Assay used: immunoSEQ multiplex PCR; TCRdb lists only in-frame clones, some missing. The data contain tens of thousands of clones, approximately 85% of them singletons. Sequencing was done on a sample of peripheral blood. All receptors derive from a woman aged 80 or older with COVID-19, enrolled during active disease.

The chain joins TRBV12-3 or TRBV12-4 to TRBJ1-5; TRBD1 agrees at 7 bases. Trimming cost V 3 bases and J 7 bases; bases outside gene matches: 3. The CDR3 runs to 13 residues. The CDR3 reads CASSFTRGQPQHF. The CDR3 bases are TGTGCCAGCAGTTTCACCAGGGGGCAGCCCCAGCATTTT.

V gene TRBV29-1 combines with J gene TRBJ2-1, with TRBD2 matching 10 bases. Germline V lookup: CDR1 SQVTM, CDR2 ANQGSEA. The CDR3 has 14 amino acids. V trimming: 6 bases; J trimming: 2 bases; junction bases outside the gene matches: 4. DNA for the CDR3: TGCAGCGTCGGACTAGCGGCACCCTACAATGAGCAGTTCTTC. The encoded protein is CSVGLAAPYNEQFF.

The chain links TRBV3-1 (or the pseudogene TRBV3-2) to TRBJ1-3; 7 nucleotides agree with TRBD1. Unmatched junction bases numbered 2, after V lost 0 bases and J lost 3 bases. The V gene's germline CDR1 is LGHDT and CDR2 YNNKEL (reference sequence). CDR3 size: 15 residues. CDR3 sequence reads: CASSQETGFGNTIYF. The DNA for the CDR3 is TGTGCCAGCAGCCAAGAGACAGGGTTTGGAAACACCATATATTTT.

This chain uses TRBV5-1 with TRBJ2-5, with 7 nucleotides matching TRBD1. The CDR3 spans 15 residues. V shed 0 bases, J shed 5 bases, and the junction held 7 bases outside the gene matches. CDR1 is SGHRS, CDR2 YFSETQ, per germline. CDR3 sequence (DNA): TGCGCCAGCAGCTTGGGTGCAGGGGGATTGGAGACCCAGTACTTC. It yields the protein CASSLGAGGLETQYF.

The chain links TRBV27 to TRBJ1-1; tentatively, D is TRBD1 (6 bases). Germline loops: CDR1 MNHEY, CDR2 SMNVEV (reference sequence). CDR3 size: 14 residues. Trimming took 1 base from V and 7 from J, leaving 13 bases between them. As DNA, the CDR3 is TGTGCCAGCAGTTTATTATGGGGACAATTTGAAGCTTTCTTT. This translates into CASSLLWGQFEAFF.

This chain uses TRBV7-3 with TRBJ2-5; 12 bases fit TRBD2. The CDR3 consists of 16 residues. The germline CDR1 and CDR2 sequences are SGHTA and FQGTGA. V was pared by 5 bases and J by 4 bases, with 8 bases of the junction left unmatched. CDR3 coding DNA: TGTGCCAGCAGCCCGACTACTAGCGGGGGGACAGAGACCCAGTACTTC. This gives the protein CASSPTTSGGTETQYF.

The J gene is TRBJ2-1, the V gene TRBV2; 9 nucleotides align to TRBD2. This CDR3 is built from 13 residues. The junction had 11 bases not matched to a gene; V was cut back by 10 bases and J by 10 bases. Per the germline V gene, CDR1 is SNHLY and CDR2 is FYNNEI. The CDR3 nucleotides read TGTGCCACGGCGGCGGGAGGGACGTCAGAGCAGTTCTTC. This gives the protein CATAAGGTSEQFF.

The CDR3, as DNA: TGTGCCAGTAGTATAGTTGGGCGGGGGGGCCTCAATGAGCAGTTCTTC. Encoded protein: CASSIVGRGGLNEQFF. The chain joins TRBV19 to TRBJ2-1; 9 bases are shared with TRBD2. CDR1 and CDR2 (germline): LNHDA, SQIVND (reference sequence). CDR3 length equals 16 residues. V lost 1 base, J lost 6 bases, and 7 bases stayed unmatched. Drawing the rest from reference TRBV19 and TRBJ2-1, the complete variable domain is DGGITQSPKYLFRKEGQNVTLSCEQNLNHDAMYWYRQDPGQGLRLIYYSQIVNDFQKGDIAEGYSVSREKKESFPLTVTSAQKNPTAFYLCASSIVGRGGLNEQFFGPGTRLTVL.

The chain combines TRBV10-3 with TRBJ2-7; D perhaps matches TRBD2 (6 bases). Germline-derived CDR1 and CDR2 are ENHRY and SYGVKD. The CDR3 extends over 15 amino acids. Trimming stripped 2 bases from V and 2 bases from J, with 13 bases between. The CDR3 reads CAISESGGATYEQYF. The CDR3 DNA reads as TGTGCCATCAGTGAGAGCGGAGGGGCTACCTACGAGCAGTACTTC.

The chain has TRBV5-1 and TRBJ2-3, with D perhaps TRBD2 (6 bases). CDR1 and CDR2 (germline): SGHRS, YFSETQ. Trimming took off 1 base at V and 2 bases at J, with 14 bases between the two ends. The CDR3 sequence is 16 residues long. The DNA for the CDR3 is TGCGCCAGCAGCTTGAGACTACTAGCTTTCACAGATACGCAGTATTTT. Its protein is CASSLRLLAFTDTQYF.

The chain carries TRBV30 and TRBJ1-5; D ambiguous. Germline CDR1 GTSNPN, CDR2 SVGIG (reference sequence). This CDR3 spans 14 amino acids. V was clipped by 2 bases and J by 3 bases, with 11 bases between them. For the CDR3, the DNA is TGTGCCTGGAGTTTGAAGGGAGACAATCAGCCCCAGCATTTT. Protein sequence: CAWSLKGDNQPQHF.